Listed here are 5 T cell receptor beta chains from one sample, sequenced in a study of blood T cell repertoires in COVID-19. Sequencing used immunoSEQ multiplex PCR; TCRdb keeps in-frame clones, though not all of them. The sample lists 150,000 to 200,000 clones, roughly four fifths occurring once. The specimen sequenced was peripheral blood. These receptors were taken from a man between 60 and 70 years old with active or convalescent COVID-19.

This chain joins TRBV29-1 and TRBJ2-2, with 12 bases identical to TRBD1. The length of the CDR3 is 16 residues. CDR1 and CDR2 (germline): SQVTM, ANQGSEA. The J segment lost 1 base and the V segment lost 5 bases, leaving 5 bases of the junction unmatched. CDR3 DNA sequence: TGCAGCGTTCCGGGACAGGGGGCCGTGAACACCGGGGAGCTGTTTTTT. Its protein is CSVPGQGAVNTGELFF.

The V call is TRBV19, the J call TRBJ1-3; unclear D gene. This CDR3 spans 15 amino acids. CDR1 and CDR2 (germline): LNHDA, SQIVND (reference sequence). Trimming shortened V by 3 bases and J by 3 bases, and 12 bases separated the two germline ends. Here the CDR3 DNA reads TGTGCCAGTAGTATTGGAGAGAGGTTTGGAAACACCATATATTTT. Amino acids: CASSIGERFGNTIYF.

The table lists this clone with a few counts. The chain couples TRBV6-4 to TRBJ1-2; 10 positions match TRBD1. The germline V gene encodes CDR1 MRHNA and CDR2 SNTAGT. V dropped 6 bases and J dropped 7; count of bases not matched to a gene: 5. The CDR3 contains 13 residues. CDR3 in amino acids: CASSLTGGSGYTF. The DNA for the CDR3 is TGTGCCAGCAGCTTGACAGGGGGCAGTGGCTACACCTTC.

The chain combines TRBV7-9 with TRBJ1-4, with 7 bases identical to TRBD1. The CDR3 runs to 16 residues. Germline lookup yields CDR1 SEHNR and CDR2 FQNEAQ (reference sequence). With V trimmed by 0 bases and J by 3 bases, 4 bases remained unmatched. CDR3 DNA sequence: TGTGCCAGCAGCTTAGCACCTCAGGGGGCTAATGAAAAACTGTTTTTT. Translation gives CASSLAPQGANEKLFF.

J is TRBJ1-2 and V is TRBV12-3 or TRBV12-4; no reliable D call. The CDR3 runs to 13 residues. Between the trimmed V and J ends, which lost 3 bases and 8 bases, there was a span of 13 bases. Here the CDR3 DNA reads TGTGCCAGCAGTTTCGGGTCTGTTGTCGGCTACACCTTC. Its protein product is CASSFGSVVGYTF.